This is a list of T cell receptor beta chains from one sample in a study of T cell responses to AZD1222 COVID-19 vaccine. Sequenced by immunoSEQ multiplex PCR; TCRdb stores in-frame clones only, minus some. In the table there are approximately 270,000 clones, roughly 93% of which are singletons. Sequencing used peripheral blood, obtained 28 days after the second AZD1222 dose. The receptors stem from an adult who received the AZD1222 COVID-19 vaccine. Each CDR3 is given with its conserved first and last residue. The D gene is left open where the match is weak. Size is omitted from some rows. Given values are once, few, many or a class for expanded clones.

CDR3 length: 13; V gene: TRBV2; clone size: -; D gene: -; J gene: TRBJ1-1; CDR3 protein: CASSVGQSTEAFF; CDR3 DNA: TGTGCCAGCAGTGTAGGACAATCGACTGAAGCTTTCTTT
CDR3 length: 16; V gene: TRBV7-3; clone size: -; D gene: TRBD2; J gene: TRBJ2-1; CDR3 protein: CASSPNSGLAVNEQFF; CDR3 DNA: TGTGCCAGCAGCCCAAATTCGGGACTAGCAGTTAATGAGCAGTTCTTC
CDR3 length: 15; V gene: TRBV11-2; clone size: -; D gene: TRBD1; J gene: TRBJ1-2; CDR3 protein: CASSFPRDRGYGYTF; CDR3 DNA: TGTGCCAGCAGCTTCCCAAGAGACAGGGGCTATGGCTACACCTTC
CDR3 length: 15; V gene: TRBV6-5; clone size: -; D gene: TRBD2; J gene: TRBJ2-7; CDR3 protein: CASSTGLAGSYEQYF; CDR3 DNA: TGTGCCAGCAGTACCGGACTAGCGGGCTCCTACGAGCAGTACTTC
CDR3 length: 15; V gene: TRBV11-2; clone size: once; D gene: TRBD1; J gene: TRBJ1-4; CDR3 protein: CASSLGDSFNEKLFF; CDR3 DNA: TGTGCCAGCAGCTTAGGGGACAGTTTTAATGAAAAACTGTTTTTT
CDR3 length: 16; V gene: TRBV7-9; clone size: -; D gene: TRBD1; J gene: TRBJ2-7; CDR3 protein: CASSLRARGQGTEQYF; CDR3 DNA: TGTGCCAGCAGCTTAAGGGCCCGTGGACAGGGAACCGAGCAGTACTTC
CDR3 length: 13; V gene: TRBV24-1; clone size: once; D gene: -; J gene: TRBJ1-6; CDR3 protein: CATSDLGGEALHF; CDR3 DNA: TGTGCCACCAGTGATTTGGGTGGGGAGGCCCTCCACTTT
CDR3 length: 11; V gene: TRBV14; clone size: -; D gene: -; J gene: TRBJ2-1; CDR3 protein: CASSQGAGQFF; CDR3 DNA: TGTGCCAGCAGCCAAGGGGCGGGGCAGTTCTTC
CDR3 length: 11; V gene: TRBV20-1; clone size: few; D gene: -; J gene: TRBJ2-7; CDR3 protein: CSVASSYEQYF; CDR3 DNA: TGCAGTGTGGCCAGCTCCTACGAGCAGTACTTC
CDR3 length: 17; V gene: TRBV5-1; clone size: once; D gene: TRBD2; J gene: TRBJ2-7; CDR3 protein: CASSLGTSGSWVYEQYF; CDR3 DNA: TGCGCCAGCAGCTTGGGGACTAGCGGGAGCTGGGTCTACGAGCAGTACTTC
CDR3 length: 15; V gene: TRBV18; clone size: -; D gene: TRBD1; J gene: TRBJ1-3; CDR3 protein: CASSDRGTSGNTIYF; CDR3 DNA: TGTGCCAGCTCTGACAGGGGCACCTCTGGAAACACCATATATTTT
CDR3 length: 14; V gene: TRBV19; clone size: -; D gene: -; J gene: TRBJ1-5; CDR3 protein: CASRDRPGNQPQHF; CDR3 DNA: TGTGCCAGTAGAGACAGGCCTGGCAATCAGCCCCAGCATTTT
CDR3 length: 11; V gene: TRBV6-1; clone size: -; D gene: -; J gene: TRBJ1-5; CDR3 protein: CASSEALPQHF; CDR3 DNA: TGTGCCAGCAGTGAAGCCCTGCCCCAGCATTTT
CDR3 length: 15; V gene: TRBV27; clone size: once; D gene: -; J gene: TRBJ1-5; CDR3 protein: CASSSIERRNQPQHF; CDR3 DNA: TGTGCCAGCAGCTCTATCGAGAGACGCAATCAGCCCCAGCATTTT
CDR3 length: 13; V gene: TRBV28; clone size: -; D gene: TRBD1; J gene: TRBJ2-7; CDR3 protein: CASYYQTGGEQYF; CDR3 DNA: TGTGCCAGCTACTACCAAACAGGGGGCGAGCAGTACTTC
CDR3 length: 12; V gene: TRBV2; clone size: -; D gene: -; J gene: TRBJ1-6; CDR3 protein: CASRVQNSPLHF; CDR3 DNA: TGTGCCAGCAGGGTCCAGAATTCACCCCTCCACTTT
CDR3 length: 12; V gene: TRBV28; clone size: few; D gene: -; J gene: TRBJ1-1; CDR3 protein: CASSPLGREAFF; CDR3 DNA: TGTGCCAGCAGCCCTCTCGGCAGGGAGGCTTTCTTT
CDR3 length: 14; V gene: TRBV15; clone size: -; D gene: TRBD1; J gene: TRBJ1-4; CDR3 protein: CATSRGGTDEKLFF; CDR3 DNA: TGTGCCACCAGCAGGGGAGGGACAGATGAAAAACTGTTTTTT
CDR3 length: 15; V gene: TRBV28; clone size: -; D gene: -; J gene: TRBJ1-4; CDR3 protein: CASSKSLRDTEKLFF; CDR3 DNA: TGTGCCAGCAGTAAAAGCCTCCGGGACACTGAAAAACTGTTTTTT
CDR3 length: 14; V gene: TRBV18; clone size: -; D gene: TRBD1; J gene: TRBJ1-2; CDR3 protein: CASSNRGANYGYTF; CDR3 DNA: TGTGCCAGCTCAAACAGGGGGGCTAACTATGGCTACACCTTC
CDR3 length: 14; V gene: TRBV3-1/TRBV3-2; clone size: -; D gene: -; J gene: TRBJ1-2; CDR3 protein: CASSQVRGPGGYTF; CDR3 DNA: TGTGCCAGCAGCCAAGTCCGCGGGCCGGGGGGCTACACCTTC
CDR3 length: 14; V gene: TRBV3-1/TRBV3-2; clone size: few; D gene: -; J gene: TRBJ1-5; CDR3 protein: CASSQGYSNQPQHF; CDR3 DNA: TGTGCCAGCAGCCAAGGGTATAGCAATCAGCCCCAGCATTTT
CDR3 length: 15; V gene: TRBV28; clone size: -; D gene: TRBD1; J gene: TRBJ1-5; CDR3 protein: CASSLGTGDFGAQHF; CDR3 DNA: TGTGCCAGCAGTTTAGGGACAGGGGACTTTGGGGCCCAGCATTTT
CDR3 length: 15; V gene: TRBV9; clone size: -; D gene: TRBD1; J gene: TRBJ1-2; CDR3 protein: CASSVRDRGVYGYTF; CDR3 DNA: TGTGCCAGCAGCGTACGGGACAGGGGAGTCTATGGCTACACCTTC
CDR3 length: 16; V gene: TRBV18; clone size: -; D gene: -; J gene: TRBJ1-3; CDR3 protein: CASSPQGPDFGNTIYF; CDR3 DNA: TGTGCCAGCTCACCACAGGGTCCGGATTTTGGAAACACCATATATTTT
CDR3 length: 16; V gene: TRBV4-1; clone size: -; D gene: -; J gene: TRBJ1-6; CDR3 protein: CASKQHLGEWNSPLHF; CDR3 DNA: TGCGCCAGTAAACAACACCTGGGCGAGTGGAATTCACCCCTCCACTTT
CDR3 length: 16; V gene: TRBV29-1; clone size: -; D gene: -; J gene: TRBJ2-1; CDR3 protein: CSVEGSGDRGYNEQFF; CDR3 DNA: TGCAGCGTTGAAGGCTCCGGGGACCGGGGTTACAATGAGCAGTTCTTC
CDR3 length: 13; V gene: TRBV19; clone size: once; D gene: -; J gene: TRBJ1-1; CDR3 protein: CASSRTLNTEAFF; CDR3 DNA: TGTGCCAGTAGTAGGACGTTGAACACTGAAGCTTTCTTT
CDR3 length: 15; V gene: TRBV7-6; clone size: -; D gene: -; J gene: TRBJ2-2; CDR3 protein: CASSAGTLNTGELFF; CDR3 DNA: TGTGCCAGCAGCGCCGGGACTCTCAACACCGGGGAGCTGTTTTTT
CDR3 length: 13; V gene: TRBV7-2; clone size: -; D gene: -; J gene: TRBJ1-1; CDR3 protein: CASSSGLNTEAFF; CDR3 DNA: TGTGCCAGCAGCTCGGGACTGAACACTGAAGCTTTCTTT
CDR3 length: 14; V gene: TRBV2; clone size: few; D gene: TRBD2; J gene: TRBJ2-1; CDR3 protein: CASRRAGGPNEQFF; CDR3 DNA: TGTGCCAGCAGACGAGCGGGGGGGCCCAATGAGCAGTTCTTC
CDR3 length: 11; V gene: TRBV5-8; clone size: few; D gene: -; J gene: TRBJ2-4; CDR3 protein: CASSLGGFDSF; CDR3 DNA: TGTGCCAGCAGCTTGGGGGGTTTTGACAGCTTC
CDR3 length: 15; V gene: TRBV15; clone size: -; D gene: -; J gene: TRBJ2-5; CDR3 protein: CATSRDPGIDETQYF; CDR3 DNA: TGTGCCACCAGCAGAGATCCCGGGATAGATGAGACCCAGTACTTC
CDR3 length: 14; V gene: TRBV18; clone size: -; D gene: -; J gene: TRBJ1-3; CDR3 protein: CASSLSSNWNTIYF; CDR3 DNA: TGTGCCAGCTCACTAAGCAGCAACTGGAACACCATATATTTT
CDR3 length: 14; V gene: TRBV9; clone size: -; D gene: -; J gene: TRBJ2-5; CDR3 protein: CASSVGPPQETQYF; CDR3 DNA: TGTGCCAGCAGCGTAGGGCCCCCTCAAGAGACCCAGTACTTC
CDR3 length: 14; V gene: TRBV10-1; clone size: -; D gene: -; J gene: TRBJ2-5; CDR3 protein: CASNSGKGEETQYF; CDR3 DNA: TGCGCCAGCAATTCAGGAAAAGGGGAAGAGACCCAGTACTTC
CDR3 length: 15; V gene: TRBV6-5; clone size: -; D gene: -; J gene: TRBJ1-5; CDR3 protein: CASSISLQGNQPQHF; CDR3 DNA: TGTGCCAGCAGTATATCCCTCCAGGGCAATCAGCCCCAGCATTTT
CDR3 length: 14; V gene: TRBV29-1; clone size: -; D gene: TRBD2; J gene: TRBJ2-1; CDR3 protein: CSQPIAGVYNEQFF; CDR3 DNA: TGCAGCCAACCGATAGCGGGAGTCTACAATGAGCAGTTCTTC
CDR3 length: 18; V gene: TRBV7-2; clone size: once; D gene: -; J gene: TRBJ2-1; CDR3 protein: CASSFRQRVWGPEGEQFF; CDR3 DNA: TGTGCCAGCAGCTTTCGGCAGCGAGTCTGGGGGCCGGAGGGTGAGCAGTTCTTC
CDR3 length: 15; V gene: TRBV7-2; clone size: -; D gene: -; J gene: TRBJ1-5; CDR3 protein: CASSLVQWSNQPQHF; CDR3 DNA: TGTGCCAGCAGCTTAGTTCAGTGGAGCAATCAGCCCCAGCATTTT
CDR3 length: 15; V gene: TRBV5-5; clone size: -; D gene: -; J gene: TRBJ1-1; CDR3 protein: CASSLDLRLNTEAFF; CDR3 DNA: TGTGCCAGCAGCTTGGATCTCAGACTGAACACTGAAGCTTTCTTT
CDR3 length: 14; V gene: TRBV6-2/TRBV6-3; clone size: -; D gene: -; J gene: TRBJ1-1; CDR3 protein: CASSYATLNTEAFF; CDR3 DNA: TGTGCCAGCAGTTACGCGACCTTGAACACTGAAGCTTTCTTT
CDR3 length: 17; V gene: TRBV4-2; clone size: -; D gene: TRBD2; J gene: TRBJ2-1; CDR3 protein: CASSQDLTSGRYNEQFF; CDR3 DNA: TGTGCCAGCAGCCAAGATTTGACTAGCGGGAGGTACAATGAGCAGTTCTTC